These 2 T cell receptor beta chains originate from one sample sequenced in a study of blood T cell repertoires in COVID-19. Produced via immunoSEQ multiplex PCR; TCRdb's table is partial and in-frame only. The sample records some 330,000 clones, over 80% being singletons. Specimen: PBMCs or T cells enriched from blood (not recorded which). These receptors all stem from a woman aged 45-65 years who had recovered from COVID-19.

The rearrangement links TRBV10-2 to TRBJ1-3; D call uncertain. The germline V gene encodes CDR1 WSHSY and CDR2 SAAADI. The CDR3 covers 13 residues. V was cut by 3 bases and J by 2 bases, with 5 bases left in between. CDR3 nucleotide sequence: TGCGCCAGCAGTGACCCGGCTGGAAACACCATATATTTT. Protein product: CASSDPAGNTIYF.

This chain joins TRBV12-5 and TRBJ1-6; perhaps TRBD1 as D (5 bases). The germline V gene has CDR1 LGHNT and CDR2 FRNRAP. V lost 0 bases, J lost 7 bases, and 10 bases lay in between. This CDR3 has 15 residues. The CDR3 sequence: CASGLVMSGNSPLHF. DNA of the CDR3: TGTGCTAGTGGTTTGGTAATGTCAGGGAATTCACCCCTCCACTTT.